One and the same sample provided the 7 T cell receptor beta chains below, sequenced in a study of shared clonotypes between healthy human individuals. Profiled with immunoSEQ multiplex PCR; TCRdb holds only in-frame clones, not every one. The data contain around 500,000 clones, less than 80% of them seen just once; the ten biggest clones take up about 12%. The sample taken for sequencing was PBMCs. Every receptor here comes from a woman in her thirties or forties in good health. Some clones in this sample may be carry-over from other donors' samples.

V and J are TRBV5-1 and TRBJ2-3; D unclear. The CDR3 has 14 amino acids. V lost 4 bases and J lost 2, with 11 bases in between. CDR1 and CDR2 from the germline V gene are SGHRS and YFSETQ. The CDR3 DNA sequence: TGCGCCAGCAGCCAGGACCATCCCACAGATACGCAGTATTTT. Translating gives CASSQDHPTDTQYF. The whole variable domain, remainder taken from reference TRBV5-1 and TRBJ2-3, is KAGVTQTPRYLIKTRGQQVTLSCSPISGHRSVSWYQQTPGQGLQFLFEYFSETQRNKGNFPGRFSGRQFSNSRSEMNVSTLELGDSALYLCASSQDHPTDTQYFGPGTRLTVL.

With respect to this clone: The same CDR3 also results from other DNA sequences found in this sample. CDR3: CSVVDPTGTEQYF. The CDR3 DNA reads as TGCAGCGTTGTTGACCCGACAGGGACGGAGCAGTACTTC. V usage is TRBV29-1 and J usage is TRBJ2-7; 7 nucleotides align to TRBD1. The CDR3 extends over 13 amino acids. From germline, CDR1 is SQVTM and CDR2 ANQGSEA. V shed 4 bases, J shed 7 bases, and the junction held 10 bases outside the gene matches.

This clone was recorded only once. The CDR3, as DNA: TGTGCCAGCAGCTTAGAACGGGGCTCTGGAAACACCATATATTTT. It specifies CASSLERGSGNTIYF. The chain carries TRBV7-2 and TRBJ1-3; D ambiguous. With 1 base removed from V and 0 bases from J, the gap between germline ends came to 7 bases. Germline CDR1 is SGHTA and CDR2 is FQGNSA. The CDR3 is made up of 15 amino acids.

The CDR3 DNA follows: TGTGCCTGGGAAGGGCCGAACACTGAAGCTTTCTTT. This sequence encodes CAWEGPNTEAFF. The chain carries TRBV30 and TRBJ1-1; D gene ambiguous. The V end lost 5 bases, the J end lost 1 base, and 8 bases lay between the germline ends. CDR1 and CDR2 (germline): GTSNPN, SVGIG (reference sequence). This CDR3 is built from 12 residues.

This clone has just one count. This rearrangement joins TRBV2 to TRBJ2-7; 14 positions match TRBD2. Germline-derived CDR1 and CDR2 are SNHLY and FYNNEI. The CDR3 length is 14 residues. The J segment lost 8 bases and the V segment lost 3 bases, leaving 3 bases of the junction unmatched. The CDR3 reads CASSETSGRAQQYF. The CDR3 region has the DNA TGTGCCAGCAGTGAGACTAGCGGGAGGGCACAGCAGTACTTC.

V gene TRBV6-6 combines with J gene TRBJ1-4; 8 bases agree with TRBD1. Losses at the gene ends were 8 bases for V and 14 bases for J; bases not matched to a gene: 13. The length of the CDR3 is 13 residues. Germline V gene data show CDR1 as MNHNY and CDR2 as SVGAGI (reference sequence). CDR3 amino acids: CASGGTGLGFLFF. CDR3 sequence (DNA): TGTGCCAGCGGGGGGACAGGCCTTGGTTTTCTGTTTTTT.

A remark on this clone: Other DNA sequences in the same sample also yield this CDR3. The DNA of the CDR3 is TGTGCCAGCAGCTCCCGAACTAGGTCCTACAATGAGCAGTTCTTC. As protein: CASSSRTRSYNEQFF. The J gene is TRBJ2-1, the V gene TRBV7-9, with a weak D call TRBD2 (5 bases). CDR3 length: 15 amino acids. V lost 4 bases and J lost 1, with 11 bases in between. Germline CDR1 is SEHNR and CDR2 is FQNEAQ (reference sequence).